These 22 T cell receptor beta chains came from one sample sequenced in a study of control samples from healthy donors and cancer patients. Clones were read by immunoSEQ multiplex PCR, and TCRdb kept only the in-frame ones, dropping some. The sample includes roughly 130,000 clones, about 94% seen only once; the top ten take approximately 4%. Sequencing input: blood. The origin of the receptors is a man aged 25 to 40 in good health.

The V and J genes are TRBV7-8 and TRBJ2-7; TRBD2 agrees at 7 bases. CDR1 SGHVS and CDR2 FQNEAQ come from the germline V gene. V shed 7 bases, J shed 4 bases, and the junction held 10 bases outside the gene matches. The CDR3 sequence is 14 residues long. The CDR3, as DNA: TGTGCCAGCATCCCCGGGCGGGGGAGTTACGAGCAGTACTTC. Its protein is CASIPGRGSYEQYF.

The chain employs TRBV28 and TRBJ1-3, with 8 bases identical to TRBD1. V trimming: 6 bases; J trimming: 2 bases; junction bases outside the gene matches: 3. Germline V gives CDR1 MDHEN, CDR2 SYDVKM. CDR3 length: 14 residues. DNA for the CDR3: TGTGCCAGCAGCCCGACAGGGGCTGGAAACACCATATATTTT. The encoded protein is CASSPTGAGNTIYF.

The genes are TRBV7-8 and TRBJ1-1; D is ambiguous. With 5 bases removed from V and 1 base from J, the gap between germline ends came to 17 bases. The CDR3 is made up of 16 amino acids. The V gene's germline CDR1 is SGHVS and CDR2 FQNEAQ. CDR3 in amino acids: CASSENSGRWNTEAFF. The CDR3 nucleotides read TGTGCCAGCAGCGAGAATTCGGGGAGATGGAACACTGAAGCTTTCTTT.

The V and J genes are TRBV4-1 and TRBJ2-5, with D possibly TRBD2 on 6 matching bases. Germline V gene lookup returns CDR1 MGHRA and CDR2 YSYEKL. The CDR3 is 15 residues long. The V end lost 1 base, the J end lost 3 bases, and 12 bases lay between the germline ends. CDR3 in amino acids: CASSQGGTGEETQYF. CDR3 nucleotide sequence: TGCGCCAGCAGCCAAGGGGGGACGGGGGAAGAGACCCAGTACTTC.

The chain recombines TRBV2 with TRBJ2-6; D ambiguous. CDR1 is SNHLY and CDR2 is FYNNEI in the germline V gene. The CDR3 has 14 amino acids. V was pared by 4 bases and J by 1 base, with 5 bases between. The CDR3 sequence: CASSVFSGANVLTF. DNA for the CDR3: TGTGCCAGCAGTGTCTTTTCTGGGGCCAACGTCCTGACTTTC.

This chain joins TRBV5-1 and TRBJ2-7; no reliable D call. Germline V lookup: CDR1 SGHRS, CDR2 YFSETQ. CDR3 length: 13 amino acids. V was pared by 0 bases and J by 4 bases, with 8 bases between. The CDR3 is CASSLDWVYEQYF. The DNA of the CDR3 is TGCGCCAGCAGCTTGGACTGGGTTTACGAGCAGTACTTC.

The rearrangement uses TRBV7-2 and TRBJ2-5; D is possibly TRBD2 (7 bases). The CDR3 totals 16 residues. Germline-derived CDR1 and CDR2 are SGHTA and FQGNSA. V was pared by 2 bases and J by 2 bases, with 15 bases between. CDR3: CASSLTGRGAQETQYF. The CDR3 DNA reads TGTGCCAGCAGCTTAACGGGCCGGGGGGCTCAAGAGACCCAGTACTTC. Drawing the rest from reference TRBV7-2 and TRBJ2-5, the complete variable domain is GAGVSQSPSNKVTEKGKDVELRCDPISGHTALYWYRQSLGQGLEFLIYFQGNSAPDKSGLPSDRFSAERTGGSVSTLTIQRTQQEDSAVYLCASSLTGRGAQETQYFGPGTRLLVL.

CDR3 bases: TGTGCCAGCTCACCACCGGGACTAGCGGGGGGGCAGGAGACCCAGTACTTC. Its protein product is CASSPPGLAGGQETQYF. The rearrangement links TRBV18 to TRBJ2-5, with TRBD2 matching 16 bases. J gave up 5 bases and V 0 bases, and 3 bases lay outside the gene matches. CDR3 size: 17 residues. Looked up from germline, CDR1 is KGHSH and CDR2 is LQKENI.

The chain is built from TRBV4-1 and TRBJ2-1; 8 bases match TRBD2. Trimming cost V 4 bases and J 4 bases; bases outside gene matches: 0. CDR1 is MGHRA, CDR2 YSYEKL, per germline. The CDR3 is made up of 13 amino acids. Here the CDR3 reads CASSPGGYNEQFF. DNA of the CDR3: TGCGCCAGCAGCCCGGGGGGGTACAATGAGCAGTTCTTC.

V gene TRBV11-2 combines with J gene TRBJ2-5, with 8 bases fitting TRBD1. V dropped 5 bases and J dropped 4; count of bases not matched to a gene: 9. CDR1 and CDR2 from the germline V gene are SGHAT and FQNNGV. CDR3 length equals 15 residues. The DNA for the CDR3 is TGTGCCAGCAGCCATTACAGGGGGAAAGGAGAGACCCAGTACTTC. Amino acid sequence: CASSHYRGKGETQYF.

The V and J genes are TRBV11-2 and TRBJ2-6; D not certain. This CDR3 contains 18 residues. Germline V gene sequence: CDR1 SGHAT, CDR2 FQNNGV. With 3 bases removed from V and 0 bases from J, the gap between germline ends came to 15 bases. The DNA of the CDR3 is TGTGCCAGCAGCTTGCGTCGGCCTTTCAGCTCTGGGGCCAACGTCCTGACTTTC. Encoded protein: CASSLRRPFSSGANVLTF. The whole variable domain, filled in from reference TRBV11-2 and TRBJ2-6, reads EAGVAQSPRYKIIEKRQSVAFWCNPISGHATLYWYQQILGQGPKLLIQFQNNGVVDDSQLPKDRFSAERLKGVDSTLKIQPAKLEDSAVYLCASSLRRPFSSGANVLTFGAGSRLTVL.

The V and J genes are TRBV11-2 and TRBJ2-3, with D hard to call. Between the trimmed V and J ends, which lost 1 base and 6 bases, there was a span of 11 bases. Germline V gene lookup returns CDR1 SGHAT and CDR2 FQNNGV. The CDR3 has 14 amino acids. The CDR3 DNA sequence: TGTGCCAGCAGCTTAGTCCCTCCGTCCGATACGCAGTATTTT. As protein: CASSLVPPSDTQYF.

The J gene is TRBJ2-7, the V gene TRBV6-2 or TRBV6-3; D possibly corresponds to TRBD1 (5 bases). Germline V gene sequence: CDR1 MNHEY, CDR2 SVGEGT. The CDR3 is 16 amino acids. V lost 2 bases and J 0 bases, leaving 14 bases between the germline ends. The chain's CDR3 is CASSYPPTVPSYEQYF. In DNA form, the CDR3 reads TGTGCCAGCAGTTACCCCCCGACAGTCCCCTCCTACGAGCAGTACTTC.

V gene TRBV7-9 combines with J gene TRBJ1-1; TRBD1 agrees at 7 bases. Trimming cost V 4 bases and J 2 bases; bases outside gene matches: 7. The CDR3 is 15 residues long. The germline V gene has CDR1 SEHNR and CDR2 FQNEAQ (reference sequence). The CDR3 nucleotides read TGTGCCAGCAGCTCAGAGACAGGGCTAAACACTGAAGCTTTCTTT. It codes for CASSSETGLNTEAFF.

The chain links TRBV2 to TRBJ2-2, with D maybe TRBD2 (5 bases). CDR1 is SNHLY, CDR2 FYNNEI, per germline. This CDR3 is 13 amino acids long. Trimming took off 4 bases at V and 5 bases at J, with 8 bases between the two ends. The chain's CDR3 is CASSGPGTGELFF. Here the CDR3 DNA reads TGTGCCAGCAGTGGACCGGGGACCGGGGAGCTGTTTTTT.

The chain has TRBV19 and TRBJ1-4; 10 bases agree with TRBD1. V lost 6 bases and J lost 6; bases outside the gene matches: 7. Germline values: CDR1 LNHDA, CDR2 SQIVND (reference sequence). The CDR3 is 15 residues long. In nucleotides, the CDR3 is TGTGCCAGTAGCCGGACGGGACAGGGGTATGAAAAACTGTTTTTT. Protein product: CASSRTGQGYEKLFF.

This rearrangement joins TRBV5-4 to TRBJ2-7; D is perhaps TRBD2 (6 bases). This CDR3 contains 14 residues. CDR1 is SGHNT and CDR2 is YYREEE in the germline V gene (reference sequence). Between the trimmed V and J ends, which lost 0 bases and 2 bases, there was a span of 9 bases. CDR3 DNA sequence: TGTGCCAGCAGCTTGGTCGGGGGAGCCTACGAGCAGTACTTC. Its protein is CASSLVGGAYEQYF.

This clone was observed a handful of times. The chain carries TRBV5-6 and TRBJ1-4, with 9 bases fitting TRBD1. V dropped 4 bases and J dropped 7; count of bases not matched to a gene: 8. The germline gives CDR1 SGHDT, CDR2 YYEEEE. The CDR3 has 15 residues. The CDR3 DNA is TGTGCCAGCAGCACGGCCGGGACAGGGTTTGAAAAACTGTTTTTT. Translation gives CASSTAGTGFEKLFF.

The CDR3 region has the DNA TGCGCCAGCAGCGAGGGCAGCAATCAGCCCCAGCATTTT. It yields the protein CASSEGSNQPQHF. This chain links TRBV5-1 with TRBJ1-5; D not certain. Germline CDR1 SGHRS, CDR2 YFSETQ. Trimming stripped 4 bases from V and 1 base from J, with 6 bases between. The CDR3 spans 13 residues.

The rearrangement links TRBV25-1 to TRBJ1-4; a weak D match, TRBD1 (6 bases). The V gene's germline CDR1 is MGHDK and CDR2 SYGVNS. The CDR3 has 13 residues. Trimming took off 7 bases at V and 5 bases at J, with 11 bases between the two ends. The CDR3 reads CASNDRKNEKLFF. CDR3 in DNA: TGTGCCAGCAATGACAGGAAGAATGAAAAACTGTTTTTT.

This chain joins TRBV28 and TRBJ2-7; no reliable D call. The CDR3 consists of 11 residues. Germline V gene sequence: CDR1 MDHEN, CDR2 SYDVKM. V lost 10 bases and J 7 bases, leaving 14 bases between the germline ends. CDR3 in amino acids: CAISQVWEQYF. The CDR3 nucleotides read TGTGCCATCTCCCAGGTTTGGGAGCAGTACTTC.

The chain carries TRBV29-1 and TRBJ1-1, with D hard to call. V lost 4 bases and J lost 4, with 4 bases in between. This CDR3 is built from 10 residues. Germline V gene data show CDR1 as SQVTM and CDR2 as ANQGSEA. This CDR3 is CSVVGTEAFF. CDR3 sequence (DNA): TGCAGCGTTGTAGGCACTGAAGCTTTCTTT.